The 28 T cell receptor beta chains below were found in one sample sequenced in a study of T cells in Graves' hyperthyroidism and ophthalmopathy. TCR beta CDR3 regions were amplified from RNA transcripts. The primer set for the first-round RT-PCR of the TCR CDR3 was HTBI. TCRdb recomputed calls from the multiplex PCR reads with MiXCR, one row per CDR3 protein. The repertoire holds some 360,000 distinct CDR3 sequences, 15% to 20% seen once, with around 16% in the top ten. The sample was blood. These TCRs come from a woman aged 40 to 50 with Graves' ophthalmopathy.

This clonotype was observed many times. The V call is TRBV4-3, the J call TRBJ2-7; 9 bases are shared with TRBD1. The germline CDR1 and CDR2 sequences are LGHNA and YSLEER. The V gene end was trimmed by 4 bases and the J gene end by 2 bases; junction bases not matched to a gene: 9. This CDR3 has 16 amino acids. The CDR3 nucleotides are TGCGCCAGCAGCCGCGGAGACCGGACAGGGGCCTACGAGCAGTACTTC. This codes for CASSRGDRTGAYEQYF.

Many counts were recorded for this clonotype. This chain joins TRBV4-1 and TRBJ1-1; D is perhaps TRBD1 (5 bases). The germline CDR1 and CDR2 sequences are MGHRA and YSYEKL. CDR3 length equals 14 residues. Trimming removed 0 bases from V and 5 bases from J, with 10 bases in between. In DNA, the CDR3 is TGCGCCAGCAGCCAAGACAGGGTAAAAACTGAAGCTTTCTTT. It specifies CASSQDRVKTEAFF.

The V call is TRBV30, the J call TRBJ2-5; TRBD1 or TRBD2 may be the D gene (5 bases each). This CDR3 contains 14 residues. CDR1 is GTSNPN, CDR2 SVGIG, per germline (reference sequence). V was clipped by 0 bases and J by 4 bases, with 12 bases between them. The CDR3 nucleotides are TGTGCCTGGAGTGTACGACAGAGGGGAGAGACCCAGTACTTC. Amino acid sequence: CAWSVRQRGETQYF. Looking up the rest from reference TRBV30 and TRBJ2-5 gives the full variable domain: SQTIHQWPATLVQPVGSPLSLECTVEGTSNPNLYWYRQAAGRGLQLLFYSVGIGQISSEVPQNLSASRPQDRQFILSSKKLLLSDSGFYLCAWSVRQRGETQYFGPGTRLLVL.

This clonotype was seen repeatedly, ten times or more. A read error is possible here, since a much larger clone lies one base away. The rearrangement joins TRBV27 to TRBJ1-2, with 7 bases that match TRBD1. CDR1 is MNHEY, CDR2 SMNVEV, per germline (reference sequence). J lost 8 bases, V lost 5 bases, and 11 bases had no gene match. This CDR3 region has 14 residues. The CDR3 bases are TGTGCCAGCAGTCTCTCGGGACAGTTCACCGGCTACACCTTC. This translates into CASSLSGQFTGYTF.

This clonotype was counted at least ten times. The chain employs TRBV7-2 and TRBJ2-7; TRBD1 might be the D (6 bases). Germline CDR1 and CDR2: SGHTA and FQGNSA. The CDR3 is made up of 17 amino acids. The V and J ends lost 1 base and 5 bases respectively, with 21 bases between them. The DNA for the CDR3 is TGTGCCAGCAGCTTAGGGCTGACAGGCCTCCTTGGGGACGAGCAGTACTTC. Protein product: CASSLGLTGLLGDEQYF.

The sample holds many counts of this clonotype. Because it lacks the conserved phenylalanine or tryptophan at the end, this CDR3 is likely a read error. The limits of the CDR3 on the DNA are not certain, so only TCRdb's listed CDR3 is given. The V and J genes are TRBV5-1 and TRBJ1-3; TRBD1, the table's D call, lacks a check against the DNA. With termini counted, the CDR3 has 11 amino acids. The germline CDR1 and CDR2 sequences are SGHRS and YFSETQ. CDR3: CASSLRGDLMV.

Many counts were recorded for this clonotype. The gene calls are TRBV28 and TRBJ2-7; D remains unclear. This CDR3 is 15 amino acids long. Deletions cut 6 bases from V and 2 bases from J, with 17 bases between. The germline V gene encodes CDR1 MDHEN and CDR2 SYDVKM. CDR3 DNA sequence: TGTGCCAGCAGCTTTATCCGACTGGAAACCTACGAGCAGTACTTC. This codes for CASSFIRLETYEQYF.

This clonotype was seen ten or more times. The CDR3 nucleotides read TGTGCCAGCACCCCTTCCCGGGGACAGGGGGTGGGTGGCTACACCTTC. This codes for CASTPSRGQGVGGYTF. The J gene is TRBJ1-2, the V gene TRBV12-3 or TRBV12-4, with 11 bases matching TRBD1. Trimming cost V 7 bases and J 7 bases; bases outside gene matches: 14. The CDR3 totals 16 residues.

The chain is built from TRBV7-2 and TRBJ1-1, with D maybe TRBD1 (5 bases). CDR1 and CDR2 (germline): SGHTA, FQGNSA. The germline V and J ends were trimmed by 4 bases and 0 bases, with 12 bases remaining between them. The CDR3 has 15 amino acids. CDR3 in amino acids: CASSYLGQVNTEAFF. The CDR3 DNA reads TGTGCCAGCAGCTATCTGGGGCAGGTGAACACTGAAGCTTTCTTT.

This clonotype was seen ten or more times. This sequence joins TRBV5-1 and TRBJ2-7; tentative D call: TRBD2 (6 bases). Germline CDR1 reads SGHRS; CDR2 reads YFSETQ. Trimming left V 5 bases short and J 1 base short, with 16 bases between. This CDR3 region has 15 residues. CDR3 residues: CASSHGPGSSYEQYF. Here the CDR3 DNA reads TGCGCCAGCAGTCATGGCCCCGGGAGTTCCTACGAGCAGTACTTC.

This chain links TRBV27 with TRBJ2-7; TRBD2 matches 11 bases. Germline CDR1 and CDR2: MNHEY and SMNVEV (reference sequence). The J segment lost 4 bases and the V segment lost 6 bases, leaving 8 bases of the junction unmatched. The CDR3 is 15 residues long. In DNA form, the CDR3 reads TGTGCCAGCAGCCGCCGACTAGCGGGACCTTACGAGCAGTACTTC. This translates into CASSRRLAGPYEQYF.

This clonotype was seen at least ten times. The chain's CDR3 is CASSFDGQGQPQHF. The CDR3 coding sequence is TGTGCCAGCAGTTTTGACGGCCAGGGTCAGCCCCAGCATTTT. The chain couples TRBV12-3 or TRBV12-4 to TRBJ1-5; D might be TRBD1 (5 bases). The CDR3 contains 14 residues. The germline V and J ends were trimmed by 3 bases and 6 bases, with 12 bases remaining between them.

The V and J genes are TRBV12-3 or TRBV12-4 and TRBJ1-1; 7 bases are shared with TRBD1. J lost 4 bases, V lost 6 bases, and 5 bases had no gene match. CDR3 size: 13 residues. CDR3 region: CASRRSGGTEAFF. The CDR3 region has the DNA TGTGCCAGCAGGAGGTCAGGGGGCACTGAAGCTTTCTTT.

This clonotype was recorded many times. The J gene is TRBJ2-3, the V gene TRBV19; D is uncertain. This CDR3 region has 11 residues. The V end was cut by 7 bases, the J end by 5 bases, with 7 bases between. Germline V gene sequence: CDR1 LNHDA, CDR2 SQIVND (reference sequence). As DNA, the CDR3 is TGTGCCAGTACCGAGAGAGATACGCAGTATTTT. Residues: CASTERDTQYF.

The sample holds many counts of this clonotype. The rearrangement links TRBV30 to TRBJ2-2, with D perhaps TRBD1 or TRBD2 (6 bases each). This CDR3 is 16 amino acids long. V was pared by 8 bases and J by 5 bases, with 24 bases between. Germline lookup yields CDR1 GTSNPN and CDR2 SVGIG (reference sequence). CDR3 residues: CALRYRGLSLTGELFF. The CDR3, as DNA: TGTGCCCTCCGGTACCGGGGGCTCTCCTTGACCGGGGAGCTGTTTTTT.

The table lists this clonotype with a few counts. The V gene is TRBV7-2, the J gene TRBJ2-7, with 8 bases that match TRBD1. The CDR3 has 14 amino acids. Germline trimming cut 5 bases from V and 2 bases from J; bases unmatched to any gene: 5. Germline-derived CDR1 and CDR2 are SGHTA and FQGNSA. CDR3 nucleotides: TGTGCCAGCAGCCCAGGGGGCTTCACCTACGAGCAGTACTTC. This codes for CASSPGGFTYEQYF.

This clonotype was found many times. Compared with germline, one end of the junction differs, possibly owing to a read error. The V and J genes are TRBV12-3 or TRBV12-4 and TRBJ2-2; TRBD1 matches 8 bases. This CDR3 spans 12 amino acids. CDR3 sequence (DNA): TGTGCCAGCACCCCGGATACAGGGGGGCTGTTTTTT. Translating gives CASTPDTGGLFF.

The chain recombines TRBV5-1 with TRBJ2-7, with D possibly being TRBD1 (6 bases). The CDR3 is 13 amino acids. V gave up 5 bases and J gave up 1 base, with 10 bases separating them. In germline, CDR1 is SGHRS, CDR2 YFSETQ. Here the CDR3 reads CASRKQGSYEQYF. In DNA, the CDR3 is TGCGCCAGCAGGAAACAGGGATCCTACGAGCAGTACTTC. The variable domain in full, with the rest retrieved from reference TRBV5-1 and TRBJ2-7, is KAGVTQTPRYLIKTRGQQVTLSCSPISGHRSVSWYQQTPGQGLQFLFEYFSETQRNKGNFPGRFSGRQFSNSRSEMNVSTLELGDSALYLCASRKQGSYEQYFGPGTRLTVT.

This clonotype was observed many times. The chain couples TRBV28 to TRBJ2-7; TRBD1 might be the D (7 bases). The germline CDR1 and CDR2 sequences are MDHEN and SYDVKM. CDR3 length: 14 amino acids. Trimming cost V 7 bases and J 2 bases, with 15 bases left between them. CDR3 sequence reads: CASIGAGQPYEQYF. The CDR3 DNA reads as TGTGCCAGCATCGGGGCGGGACAGCCCTACGAGCAGTACTTC.

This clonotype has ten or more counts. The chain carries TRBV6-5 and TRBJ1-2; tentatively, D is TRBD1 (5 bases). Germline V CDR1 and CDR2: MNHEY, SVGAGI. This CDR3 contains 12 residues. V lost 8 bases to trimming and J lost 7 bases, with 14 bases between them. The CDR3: CASGGGQLGYTF. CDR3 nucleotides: TGTGCCAGCGGGGGTGGGCAGCTTGGCTACACCTTC.

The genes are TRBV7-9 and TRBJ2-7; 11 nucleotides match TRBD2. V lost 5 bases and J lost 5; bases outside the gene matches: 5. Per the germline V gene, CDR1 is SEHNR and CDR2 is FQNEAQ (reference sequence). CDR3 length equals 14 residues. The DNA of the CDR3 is TGTGCCAGCAGCCCTACTAGCGGGAGCAACGAGCAGTACTTC. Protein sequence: CASSPTSGSNEQYF.

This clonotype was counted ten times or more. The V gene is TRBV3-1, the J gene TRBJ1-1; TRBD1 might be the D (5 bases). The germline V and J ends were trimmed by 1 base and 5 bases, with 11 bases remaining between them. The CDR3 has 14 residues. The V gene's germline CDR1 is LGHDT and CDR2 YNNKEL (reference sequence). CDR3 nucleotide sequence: TGTGCCAGCAGCCAAGTGGGGCGCCATACTGAAGCTTTCTTT. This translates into CASSQVGRHTEAFF. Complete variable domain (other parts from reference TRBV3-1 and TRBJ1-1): DTAVSQTPKYLVTQMGNDKSIKCEQNLGHDTMYWYKQDSKKFLKIMFSYNNKELIINETVPNRFSPKSPDKAHLNLHINSLELGDSAVYFCASSQVGRHTEAFFGQGTRLTVV.

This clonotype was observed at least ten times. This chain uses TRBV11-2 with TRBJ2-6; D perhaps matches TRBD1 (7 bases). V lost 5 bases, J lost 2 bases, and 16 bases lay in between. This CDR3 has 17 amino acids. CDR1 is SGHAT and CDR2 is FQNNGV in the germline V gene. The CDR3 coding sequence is TGTGCCAGCAGCCTACCAACAGGGGAGGCTGGGGCCAACGTCCTGACTTTC. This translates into CASSLPTGEAGANVLTF.

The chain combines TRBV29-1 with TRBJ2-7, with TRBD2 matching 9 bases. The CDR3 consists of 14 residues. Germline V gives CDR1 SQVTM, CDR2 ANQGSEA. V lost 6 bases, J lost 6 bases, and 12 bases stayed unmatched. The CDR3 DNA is TGCAGCGTGGGGCGTAGCGGGAGTTATGGCGAGCAGTACTTC. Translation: CSVGRSGSYGEQYF.

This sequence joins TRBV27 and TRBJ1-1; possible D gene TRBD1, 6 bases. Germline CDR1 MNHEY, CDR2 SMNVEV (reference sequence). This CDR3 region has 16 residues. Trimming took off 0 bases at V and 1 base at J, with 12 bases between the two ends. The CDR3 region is CASSLSLGAPNTEAFF. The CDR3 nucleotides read TGTGCCAGCAGTTTATCTCTGGGGGCGCCGAACACTGAAGCTTTCTTT.

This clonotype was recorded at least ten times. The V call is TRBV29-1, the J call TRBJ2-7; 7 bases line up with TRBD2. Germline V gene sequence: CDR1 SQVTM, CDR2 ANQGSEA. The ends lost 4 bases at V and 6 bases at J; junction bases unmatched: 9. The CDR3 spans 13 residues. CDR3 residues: CSVGAGAPSEQYF. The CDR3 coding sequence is TGCAGCGTTGGGGCGGGAGCTCCTTCCGAGCAGTACTTC.

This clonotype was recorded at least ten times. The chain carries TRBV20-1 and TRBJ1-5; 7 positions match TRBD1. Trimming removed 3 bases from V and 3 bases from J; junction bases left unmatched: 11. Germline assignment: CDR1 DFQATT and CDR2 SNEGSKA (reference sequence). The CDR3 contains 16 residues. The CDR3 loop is CSASPQGGQFNQPQHF. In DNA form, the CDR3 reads TGCAGTGCTAGCCCTCAAGGGGGACAGTTCAATCAGCCCCAGCATTTT.

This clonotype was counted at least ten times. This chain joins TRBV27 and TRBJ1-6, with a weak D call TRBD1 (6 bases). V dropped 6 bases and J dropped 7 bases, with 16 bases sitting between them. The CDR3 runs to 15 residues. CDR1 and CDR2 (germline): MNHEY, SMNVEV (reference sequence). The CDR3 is CASSSWGLANSPLHF. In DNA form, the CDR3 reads TGTGCCAGCAGCTCGTGGGGGCTAGCAAATTCACCCCTCCACTTT.